This entry features one T cell receptor beta chain sequence. As yet, its antigen is unknown. The junction departs from the called germline gene at one end, perhaps through a read error. Generated by immunoSEQ multiplex PCR, the TCRdb table keeps only in-frame clones and is missing some. The sample contains under 35,000 clones, 70% to 90% of which appear only once. The record originates from a study of somatic mutations in cytotoxic T cells in rheumatoid arthritis. Study-wide findings and caveats: In about an eighth of the roughly 65 patients, the largest CD8+ clone exceeded 20% of CD8+ cells. Compared with age-matched healthy controls, rheumatoid arthritis patients did not differ significantly in CD8+ T-cell clonality. Age was associated with higher CD8+ clonality in rheumatoid arthritis patients, not in healthy controls.

Germline lookup yields CDR1 DFQATT and CDR2 SNEGSKA (reference sequence). This CDR3 has 11 residues. The chain links TRBV20-1 to TRBJ2-1; 9 nucleotides line up with TRBD2. Sequences were obtained from CD8+ T cells sorted from blood. This TCR came from an adult with rheumatoid arthritis. The CDR3 sequence: CSARELAGPLF. DNA of the CDR3: TGCAGTGCTAGAGAACTAGCGGGTCCTCTCTTC.